Each of the 25 T cell receptor beta chains below was sequenced from the same sample in a study of T cells in Graves' hyperthyroidism and ophthalmopathy. Authors of the study amplified TCR beta CDR3 regions from RNA transcripts. The TCR CDR3 first-round RT-PCR relied on the HTBI primer set. TCRdb redid the calling of the multiplex PCR reads with MiXCR, one entry per CDR3 protein. The sample holds hundreds of thousands of distinct CDR3 sequences, 15% to 20% seen once. Material for sequencing was blood. The receptors derive from a woman in her late teens or twenties with Graves' ophthalmopathy.

The chain recombines TRBV20-1 with TRBJ1-2; D call uncertain. Germline V gene sequence: CDR1 DFQATT, CDR2 SNEGSKA (reference sequence). This CDR3 contains 11 residues. The CDR3 reads CSIQWVSGYTF. The CDR3 DNA follows: TGCAGCATACAGTGGGTTAGTGGCTACACCTTC.

This clonotype has only a few counts. The rearrangement uses TRBV6-1 and TRBJ2-7; D not resolved. Trimming shortened V by 6 bases and J by 0 bases, and 15 bases separated the two germline ends. This CDR3 contains 15 residues. Looked up from germline, CDR1 is MNHNS and CDR2 is SASEGT. The CDR3 is CASSPVSDNSYEQYF. The CDR3 DNA reads TGTGCCAGCAGCCCCGTATCGGATAACTCCTACGAGCAGTACTTC.

This clonotype was observed at least ten times. This chain joins TRBV18 and TRBJ1-4; no definite D call. Trimming removed 3 bases at V and 0 bases at J, with 5 bases between. This CDR3 spans 14 amino acids. Germline V CDR1 and CDR2: KGHSH, LQKENI. The DNA for the CDR3 is TGTGCCAGCTCACCTTCAGCAACTAATGAAAAACTGTTTTTT. Translating it yields CASSPSATNEKLFF.

This clonotype was seen many times. The rearrangement joins TRBV3-1 to TRBJ1-1; a possible D gene is TRBD1 (6 bases). V shed 5 bases and J shed 11 bases, with 27 bases lying between them. This CDR3 is built from 16 residues. Germline V gene sequence: CDR1 LGHDT, CDR2 YNNKEL (reference sequence). CDR3 bases: TGTGCCAGCAGCTCCCCCAAAGACGGCAGGGGCTATGAGGCTTTCTTT. Its translation is CASSSPKDGRGYEAFF. The whole variable domain, remainder taken from reference TRBV3-1 and TRBJ1-1, is DTAVSQTPKYLVTQMGNDKSIKCEQNLGHDTMYWYKQDSKKFLKIMFSYNNKELIINETVPNRFSPKSPDKAHLNLHINSLELGDSAVYFCASSSPKDGRGYEAFFGQGTRLTVV.

This clonotype has only one observation. A much larger clone lies a single base off, so this may be a read error. The chain uses TRBV30 and TRBJ2-1; 14 nucleotides align to TRBD2. The CDR3 is made up of 15 amino acids. CDR1 and CDR2 (germline): GTSNPN, SVGIG (reference sequence). CDR3 region: CAWRLAGGHYSEQFF. CDR3 nucleotide sequence: TGTGCCTGGCGACTAGCGGGGGGGCATTACAGTGAGCAGTTCTTC.

This clonotype was observed a few times. This chain links TRBV7-3 with TRBJ1-6, with unresolved D. Deletions cut 5 bases from V and 7 bases from J, with 9 bases between. The CDR3 length is 13 residues. Germline CDR1 and CDR2: SGHTA and FQGTGA. The DNA for the CDR3 is TGTGCCAGCAGCCCCCAGAGAAATTCACCCCTCCACTTT. Protein product: CASSPQRNSPLHF. The full variable domain, rest sourced from reference TRBV7-3 and TRBJ1-6, is GAGVSQTPSNKVTEKGKYVELRCDPISGHTALYWYRQSLGQGPEFLIYFQGTGAADDSGLPNDRFFAVRPEGSVSTLKIQRTERGDSAVYLCASSPQRNSPLHFGNGTRLTVT.

This clonotype appeared many times. The chain uses TRBV5-1 and TRBJ1-6; TRBD1 is a possible D gene (6 bases). The germline CDR1 and CDR2 sequences are SGHRS and YFSETQ. The CDR3 consists of 15 residues. The V and J ends lost 2 bases and 5 bases respectively, with 11 bases between them. The CDR3 loop is CASSLGTSHNSPLHF. The CDR3 DNA reads as TGCGCCAGCAGCTTAGGGACAAGTCATAATTCACCCCTCCACTTT.

There are many counts of this clonotype. The chain recombines TRBV2 with TRBJ2-4, with D possibly being TRBD2 (5 bases). Germline V CDR1 and CDR2: SNHLY, FYNNEI. Trimming took off 6 bases at V and 3 bases at J, with 12 bases between the two ends. The CDR3 has 14 amino acids. The CDR3 nucleotides read TGTGCCAGCAGACGTAGCCGGGACAAAAACATTCAGTACTTC. Protein product: CASRRSRDKNIQYF.

In this sample, this clonotype turned up many times. The genes are TRBV7-3 and TRBJ2-3; 10 bases map to TRBD2. This CDR3 has 16 amino acids. The trim removed 0 bases at V and 4 bases at J, leaving 4 bases unmatched. The V gene's germline CDR1 is SGHTA and CDR2 FQGTGA. CDR3 sequence: CASSLTSGGASDTQYF. CDR3 in DNA: TGTGCCAGCAGCTTAACGAGCGGGGGGGCATCAGATACGCAGTATTTT. Together with reference TRBV7-3 and TRBJ2-3, the CDR3 gives the full variable domain: GAGVSQTPSNKVTEKGKYVELRCDPISGHTALYWYRQSLGQGPEFLIYFQGTGAADDSGLPNDRFFAVRPEGSVSTLKIQRTERGDSAVYLCASSLTSGGASDTQYFGPGTRLTVL.

A few counts support this clonotype. V is TRBV10-3 and J is TRBJ2-7; unclear D gene. The CDR3 consists of 14 residues. Trimming stripped 0 bases from V and 6 bases from J, with 12 bases between. Germline V lookup: CDR1 ENHRY, CDR2 SYGVKD. The CDR3: CAISESRTAFEQYF. The CDR3 nucleotides are TGTGCCATCAGTGAGTCAAGGACGGCCTTCGAGCAGTACTTC.

This clonotype was seen many times. V and J are TRBV25-1 and TRBJ2-7; 8 bases are shared with TRBD1. The CDR3 spans 15 residues. J was trimmed by 2 bases and V by 3 bases; bases with no gene match: 6. Germline V gene lookup returns CDR1 MGHDK and CDR2 SYGVNS. The CDR3 bases are TGTGCCAGCAGTGACCACAGGGGGAACCCCTACGAGCAGTACTTC. It codes for CASSDHRGNPYEQYF.

This clonotype was counted ten times or more. The chain recombines TRBV29-1 with TRBJ2-3; D uncertain. Germline V gives CDR1 SQVTM, CDR2 ANQGSEA. V was trimmed by 4 bases and J by 0 bases, leaving 5 bases between them. This CDR3 region has 12 residues. For the CDR3, the DNA is TGCAGCGTTGGGGATAGCACAGATACGCAGTATTTT. Amino acid sequence: CSVGDSTDTQYF.

This rearrangement joins TRBV29-1 to TRBJ2-1; TRBD2 might be the D (6 bases). Germline CDR1 and CDR2: SQVTM and ANQGSEA. CDR3 length: 14 residues. V lost 7 bases to trimming and J lost 4 bases, with 17 bases between them. CDR3 sequence reads: CSAGGPVVYNEQFF. CDR3 DNA sequence: TGCAGCGCTGGAGGGCCTGTGGTTTACAATGAGCAGTTCTTC.

This clonotype was recorded at least ten times. J is TRBJ2-5 and V is TRBV7-2, with D tentatively TRBD1 or TRBD2 (6 bases each). The CDR3 is 16 amino acids. Looked up from germline, CDR1 is SGHTA and CDR2 is FQGNSA. Trimming pared 4 bases from V and 2 bases from J, leaving 17 bases between. The CDR3 DNA is TGTGCCAGCAGCTCGATAGGGCGGAGGGGGCAAGAGACCCAGTACTTC. Encoded protein: CASSSIGRRGQETQYF. The entire variable domain, with the rest obtained from reference TRBV7-2 and TRBJ2-5, is as follows: GAGVSQSPSNKVTEKGKDVELRCDPISGHTALYWYRQSLGQGLEFLIYFQGNSAPDKSGLPSDRFSAERTGGSVSTLTIQRTQQEDSAVYLCASSSIGRRGQETQYFGPGTRLLVL.

The V gene is TRBV27, the J gene TRBJ2-1; TRBD2 matches 8 bases. Trimming removed 4 bases from V and 6 bases from J; junction bases left unmatched: 2. CDR1 and CDR2 from the germline V gene are MNHEY and SMNVEV (reference sequence). The CDR3 covers 13 residues. CDR3 region: CASSWTSRNEQFF. In DNA, the CDR3 is TGTGCCAGCAGTTGGACTAGCCGCAATGAGCAGTTCTTC.

This clonotype was observed a handful of times. A clone one base away is much larger, so this may be a read error. CDR3 sequence reads: CASRLRHIGTKAFF. In DNA form, the CDR3 reads TGTGCCAGCAGGCTTAGACACATTGGTACTAAAGCTTTCTTT. This rearrangement joins TRBV6-1 to TRBJ1-1; D is ambiguous. Trimming shortened V by 6 bases and J by 9 bases, and 20 bases separated the two germline ends. CDR1 is MNHNS, CDR2 SASEGT, per germline. The CDR3 is made up of 14 amino acids.

This clonotype has more than one count but fewer than ten. The chain recombines TRBV9 with TRBJ1-4; D remains ambiguous. Germline CDR1 and CDR2: SGDLS and YYNGEE. CDR3 length: 16 residues. V was trimmed by 4 bases and J by 7 bases, leaving 20 bases between them. The CDR3 coding sequence is TGTGCCAGCAGCCCCGAAACGGGAGGAGGCTTTGAAAAACTGTTTTTT. Its translation is CASSPETGGGFEKLFF.

To note about this clonotype: This may arise from a read error, as a much more abundant clone is one base away. The DNA of the CDR3 is TGTGCCAGCAGTTATGGCAGGGGTATCTACGAGCAGTACTTC. This gives the protein CASSYGRGIYEQYF. The V call is TRBV6-2 or TRBV6-3, the J call TRBJ2-7; tentative D call: TRBD1 (6 bases). The CDR3 runs 14 residues. CDR1 is MNHEY and CDR2 is SVGEGT in the germline V gene. Trimming removed 3 bases at V and 3 bases at J, with 12 bases between.

This rearrangement joins TRBV28 to TRBJ1-2; D not certain. Germline V gives CDR1 MDHEN, CDR2 SYDVKM. The CDR3 totals 13 residues. V was pared by 6 bases and J by 6 bases, with 14 bases between. The CDR3 DNA reads TGTGCCAGCAGGGCCGACAAGGTCCATGGCTACACCTTC. Protein sequence: CASRADKVHGYTF.

This clonotype was seen ten or more times. The gene calls are TRBV5-1 and TRBJ1-5; weak D call: TRBD1 (5 bases). CDR1 and CDR2 from the germline V gene are SGHRS and YFSETQ. With 6 bases removed from V and 3 bases from J, the gap between germline ends came to 13 bases. CDR3 size: 14 residues. CDR3 in DNA: TGCGCCAGCAAGGGGAGATATGACAATCAGCCCCAGCATTTT. The encoded protein is CASKGRYDNQPQHF.

This chain links TRBV7-9 with TRBJ1-1; D gene uncertain. Per germline, CDR1 SEHNR and CDR2 FQNEAQ (reference sequence). This CDR3 is built from 13 residues. The germline V and J ends were trimmed by 5 bases and 3 bases, with 10 bases remaining between them. CDR3 bases: TGTGCCAGCAGCCTTAAGCAGGACACTGAAGCTTTCTTT. This encodes CASSLKQDTEAFF.

J is TRBJ2-1 and V is TRBV7-3; TRBD2 agrees at 11 bases. In germline, CDR1 is SGHTA, CDR2 FQGTGA. The trim removed 5 bases at V and 2 bases at J, leaving 17 bases unmatched. The CDR3 is made up of 20 amino acids. CDR3: CASSPLGGGLAGKAYNEQFF. The DNA of the CDR3 is TGTGCCAGCAGCCCCCTCGGGGGTGGACTAGCGGGTAAAGCCTACAATGAGCAGTTCTTC.

This clonotype was observed many times. The V call is TRBV18, the J call TRBJ1-2; D call uncertain. The V and J ends lost 3 bases and 3 bases respectively, with 5 bases between them. This CDR3 region has 12 residues. From germline, CDR1 is KGHSH and CDR2 LQKENI. DNA for the CDR3: TGTGCCAGCTCACCGGAAGACTATGGCTACACCTTC. This gives the protein CASSPEDYGYTF.

This clonotype was observed at least ten times. CDR3 in amino acids: CASSLKAGYGYTF. DNA of the CDR3: TGTGCCAGCAGCTTGAAGGCGGGGTATGGCTACACCTTC. This rearrangement joins TRBV5-6 to TRBJ1-2; D gene uncertain. Germline V lookup: CDR1 SGHDT, CDR2 YYEEEE. The length of the CDR3 is 13 residues. The V gene lost 1 base and the J gene lost 5 bases, with 9 bases spanning the gap.

This clonotype has more than one count but fewer than ten. The chain links TRBV5-6 to TRBJ2-5; TRBD2 agrees at 7 bases. Germline lookup yields CDR1 SGHDT and CDR2 YYEEEE. J gave up 4 bases and V 2 bases, and 5 bases lay outside the gene matches. The CDR3 covers 14 residues. CDR3 residues: CASSFGAGRETQYF. The CDR3, as DNA: TGTGCCAGCAGCTTTGGAGCGGGGCGAGAGACCCAGTACTTC.